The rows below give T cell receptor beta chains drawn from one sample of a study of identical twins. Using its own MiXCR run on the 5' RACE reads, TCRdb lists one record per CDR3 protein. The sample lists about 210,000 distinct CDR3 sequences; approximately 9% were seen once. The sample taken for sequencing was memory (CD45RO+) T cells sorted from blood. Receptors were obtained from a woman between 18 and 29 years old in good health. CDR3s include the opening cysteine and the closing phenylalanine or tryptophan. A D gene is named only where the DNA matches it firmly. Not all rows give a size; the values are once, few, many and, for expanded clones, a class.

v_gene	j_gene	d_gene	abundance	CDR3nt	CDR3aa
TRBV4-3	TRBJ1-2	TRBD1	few	TGCGCCAGCAGCCAAGATCCTCAGGGGGTGGTAGGCTACACCTTC	CASSQDPQGVVGYTF
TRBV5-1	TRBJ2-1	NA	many	TGCGCCAGCAGCCCGGGTGGGGGGCCTAGCCACAATGAGCAGTTCTTC	CASSPGGGPSHNEQFF
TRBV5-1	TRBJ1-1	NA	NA	TGCGCCAGCAGCTTTCGGAAGGATCACACTGAAGCTTTCTTT	CASSFRKDHTEAFF
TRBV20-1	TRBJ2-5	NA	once	TGCAGTGCTAGAGTAGGCATCGGGCGGCAGACCCAGTACTTC	CSARVGIGRQTQYF
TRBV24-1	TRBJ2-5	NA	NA	TGTGCCACCAGTGATGGGGAGACCCAGTACTTC	CATSDGETQYF
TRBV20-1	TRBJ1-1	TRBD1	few	TGCAGTGCTAAGACAGGGCACACTGAAGCTTTCTTT	CSAKTGHTEAFF
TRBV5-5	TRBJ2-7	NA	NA	TGTGCCAGCAGCTTTGGCAGTGGGAACGGCGAGCAGTACTTC	CASSFGSGNGEQYF
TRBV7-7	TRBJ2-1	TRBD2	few	TGTGCCAGCAGCTTAAACCCGGGACTAGCGTATGAGCAGTTCTTC	CASSLNPGLAYEQFF
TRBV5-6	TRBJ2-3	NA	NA	TGTGCCAGCAGTCCGACCGATGCAGATACGCAGTATTTT	CASSPTDADTQYF
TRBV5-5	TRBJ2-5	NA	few	TGTGCCAGCAGCCCACTGGCGGGCTCGGAGACCCAGTACTTC	CASSPLAGSETQYF
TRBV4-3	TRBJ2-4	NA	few	TGCGCCAGCAGCCAAGATCTGGCGGGACGGGACAAAAACATTCAGTACTTC	CASSQDLAGRDKNIQYF
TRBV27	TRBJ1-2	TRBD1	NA	TGTGCCAGCAGTCCTTCGGGACAGGGCACTATCTATGGCTACACCTTC	CASSPSGQGTIYGYTF
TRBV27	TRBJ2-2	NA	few	TGTGCCAGCAGTTTATCCGGGACCCGGGGAGGGGAGCTGTTTTTT	CASSLSGTRGGELFF
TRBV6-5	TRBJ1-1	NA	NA	TGTGCCAGCAGTGACGGGGCTGAAGCTTTCTTT	CASSDGAEAFF
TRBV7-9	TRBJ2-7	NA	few	TGTGCCAGCAGCCCGGGGGCCCTTAGCTCCTACGAGCAGTACTTC	CASSPGALSSYEQYF
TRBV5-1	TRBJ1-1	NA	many	TGCGCCAGCAGCTTGGGCAGACTTCGGACTGAAGCTTTCTTT	CASSLGRLRTEAFF
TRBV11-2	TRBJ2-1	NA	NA	TGTGCCAGCAGCTTAGCGGGAGCGGCCTACAATGAGCAGTTCTTC	CASSLAGAAYNEQFF
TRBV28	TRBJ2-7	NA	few	TGTGCCAGCAGTTTATGGGCACAGGGTAGGTACGAGCAGTACTTC	CASSLWAQGRYEQYF
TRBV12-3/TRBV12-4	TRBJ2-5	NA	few	TGTGCCAGCAGTTCATATTTAGAGACCCAGTACTTC	CASSSYLETQYF
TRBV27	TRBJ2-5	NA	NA	TGTGCCAGCAGTTTATTTGGGCGGGCCAACCAAGAGACCCAGTACTTC	CASSLFGRANQETQYF
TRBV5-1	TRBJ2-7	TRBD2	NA	TGCGCCAGCAGCCAGCGGGGAACAACCTACGAGCAGTACTTC	CASSQRGTTYEQYF
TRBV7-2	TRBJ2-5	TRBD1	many	TGTGCCAGCAGCTATCAGACAGGGCAAGAGACCCAGTACTTC	CASSYQTGQETQYF
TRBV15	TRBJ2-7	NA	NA	TGTGCCTCCAGCAGAGGAGGGTCGAAAGCCTACGAGCAGTACTTC	CASSRGGSKAYEQYF
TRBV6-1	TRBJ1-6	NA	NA	TGTGCCAGCAGTGAAAGACAGGCAGGGGATTCACCCCTCCACTTT	CASSERQAGDSPLHF
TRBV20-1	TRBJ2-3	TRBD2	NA	TGCAGTGCTCTGGATAGCGGGGGAGCTTTCAGCACAGATACGCAGTATTTT	CSALDSGGAFSTDTQYF
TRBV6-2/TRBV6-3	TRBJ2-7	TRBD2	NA	TGTGCCAGCACCCAGCCCCGGACTAGCGGGAGTATCTACGAGCAGTACTTC	CASTQPRTSGSIYEQYF
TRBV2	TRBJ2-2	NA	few	TGTGCCAGCAGTGGAAAAGGGCGGCGGACCGGGGAGCTGTTTTTT	CASSGKGRRTGELFF
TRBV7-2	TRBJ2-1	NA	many	TGTGCCAGCAGCTCCCGTGGTCGCAATGAGCAGTTCTTC	CASSSRGRNEQFF
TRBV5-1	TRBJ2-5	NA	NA	TGCGCCAGCAGCCCCCGGCCAGGGTGGTTAGAGACCCAGTACTTC	CASSPRPGWLETQYF
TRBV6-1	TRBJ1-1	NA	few	TGTGCCAGCAGTGCATACAGGGTGAACACTGAAGCTTTCTTT	CASSAYRVNTEAFF
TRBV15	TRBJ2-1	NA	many	TGTGCCACCAGCAGGAAGGGGAGTCTCAAGGATGAGCAGTTCTTC	CATSRKGSLKDEQFF